This T cell receptor beta chain came from a study of blood T cell repertoires in COVID-19. Turning to the study itself: The United States, Italy and Spain were the sources of the acute and convalescent COVID-19 samples. PBMCs, B-cell-depleted T cells, or T cells provided the cDNA or gDNA that made up the material.

In the original analysis: Cell counts per sample came from amplifying reference gene primers. TCRdb's copy holds only in-frame clones and misses some; the assay was immunoSEQ multiplex PCR. Clonal size and the V and J genes are those of that table, whereas D and trimming came from the DNA. Of tens of thousands of clones listed, over 75% were seen once; the top ten hold 7.5% to 10%. The material sequenced was peripheral blood. The sequence was obtained from a human donor in a cohort sampled during active COVID-19.

The CDR3: CASSFLSGLANEQYF. The CDR3 coding sequence is TGTGCCAGCAGTTTCCTCTCGGGACTAGCGAACGAGCAGTACTTC. The chain joins TRBV27 to TRBJ2-7, with TRBD2 identical over 10 bases. Germline-derived CDR1 and CDR2 are MNHEY and SMNVEV (reference sequence). After removal of 3 bases from V and 5 bases from J, the junction contained 7 bases not matched to a gene. The CDR3 totals 15 residues.